Following are 29 T cell receptor beta chains from one sample sequenced in a study of blood T cells in healthy people across ages. A J-beta primer mix and a sample-barcoded 5' primer were used in a second PCR of roughly 6 to 11 cycles. TCRdb re-analysed the 5' RACE reads in MiXCR, keeping a single row per CDR3 protein. The table has about 1.5 million distinct CDR3 sequences, roughly 43% seen once. Specimen: blood. Receptors originate from a young woman in good health.

A few counts support this clonotype. V and J are TRBV9 and TRBJ2-7; D is unclear. The CDR3 has 14 residues. Germline CDR1 is SGDLS and CDR2 is YYNGEE. The V end was cut by 0 bases, the J end by 3 bases, with 10 bases between. Here the CDR3 reads CASSVVGESYEQYF. The CDR3 region has the DNA TGTGCCAGCAGCGTAGTAGGCGAGAGCTACGAGCAGTACTTC.

In its sample, this clonotype was seen many times. This sequence joins TRBV20-1 and TRBJ2-2; D may be TRBD1 (6 bases). The V gene's germline CDR1 is DFQATT and CDR2 SNEGSKA (reference sequence). V was pared by 7 bases and J by 9 bases, with 18 bases between. This CDR3 is 13 amino acids long. The CDR3 region is CSVPAGEHRELFF. The DNA of the CDR3 is TGCAGTGTCCCGGCAGGGGAGCACCGGGAGCTGTTTTTT.

This clonotype was recorded only once. Its ends do not fully match the called genes, so a read error is possible. This chain uses TRBV7-9 with TRBJ2-1, with TRBD2 matching over 10 bases. Germline V CDR1 and CDR2: SEHNR, FQNEAQ (reference sequence). The CDR3 loop spans 16 amino acids. The CDR3 region is CANSLLSGRVYNEQFF. The DNA of the CDR3 is TGTGCCAACAGCTTATTAAGCGGGAGGGTCTACAATGAGCAGTTCTTC.

The chain uses TRBV2 and TRBJ2-1; D uncertain. The ends were cut back, 1 base at V and 6 bases at J, with 10 bases in the middle. This CDR3 contains 14 residues. Germline CDR1 reads SNHLY; CDR2 reads FYNNEI. The CDR3: CASSEGLPCNEQFF. For the CDR3, the DNA is TGTGCCAGCAGTGAAGGGCTACCCTGCAATGAGCAGTTCTTC.

DNA for the CDR3: TGTGCCAGCAGTATCGGAGGCTCAAGAGATACGCAGTATTTT. Its translation: CASSIGGSRDTQYF. This rearrangement joins TRBV27 to TRBJ2-3; tentatively, D is TRBD2 (5 bases). V dropped 5 bases and J dropped 5 bases, with 14 bases sitting between them. The germline gives CDR1 MNHEY, CDR2 SMNVEV (reference sequence). CDR3 length equals 14 residues.

The chain has TRBV4-1 and TRBJ2-5; D is undetermined. Near its end, the DNA agrees better with TRBJ2-7, so the J call may be wrong. From germline, CDR1 is MGHRA and CDR2 YSYEKL. The length of the CDR3 is 14 residues. CDR3 region: CASSQDPSVYEQYF. The CDR3 DNA reads as TGCGCCAGCAGCCAAGATCCCAGCGTCTACGAGCAGTACTTC.

In this sample, this clonotype turned up a few times. The chain links TRBV6-6 to TRBJ2-1, with D possibly being TRBD1 (6 bases). Trimming stripped 7 bases from V and 2 bases from J, with 9 bases between. CDR1 and CDR2 from the germline V gene are MNHNY and SVGAGI (reference sequence). The CDR3 sequence is 13 residues long. The CDR3 nucleotides read TGTGCCAGCACTGCAGGGGCCTACAATGAGCAGTTCTTC. Amino acids: CASTAGAYNEQFF.

This clonotype was seen more than once but under ten times. The V gene is TRBV7-9, the J gene TRBJ2-1, with 7 nucleotides matching TRBD2. The ends lost 1 base at V and 5 bases at J; junction bases unmatched: 8. Germline lookup yields CDR1 SEHNR and CDR2 FQNEAQ (reference sequence). This CDR3 comprises 16 residues. CDR3 DNA: TGTGCCAGCAGCTTAGTGAGCGGGAAGTGGAACAATGAGCAGTTCTTC. Translating gives CASSLVSGKWNNEQFF.

The chain uses TRBV20-1 and TRBJ2-1; TRBD2 matches at 9 bases. The CDR3 is 15 amino acids. Trimming cost V 2 bases and J 5 bases; bases outside gene matches: 7. Germline V CDR1 and CDR2: DFQATT, SNEGSKA (reference sequence). CDR3 in DNA: TGCAGTGCTAGATCAAGACTAGCGGAGGACAATGAGCAGTTCTTC. This codes for CSARSRLAEDNEQFF.

The genes are TRBV7-3 and TRBJ1-1, with D possibly being TRBD1 (5 bases). The CDR3 loop spans 16 amino acids. V was trimmed by 2 bases and J by 0 bases, leaving 13 bases between them. Germline V lookup: CDR1 SGHTA, CDR2 FQGTGA. For the CDR3, the DNA is TGTGCCAGCAGCTTAGTCGGGGGAAACATGAACACTGAAGCTTTCTTT. Residues: CASSLVGGNMNTEAFF.

This clonotype showed up just a few times. The chain carries TRBV29-1 and TRBJ2-1; no reliable D call. The V end was cut by 6 bases, the J end by 3 bases, with 15 bases between. The CDR3 has 14 residues. CDR1 and CDR2 (germline): SQVTM, ANQGSEA. CDR3 amino acids: CSVDPPTRYNEQFF. Written as DNA, the CDR3 is TGCAGCGTCGACCCTCCCACACGCTACAATGAGCAGTTCTTC.

J is TRBJ1-5 and V is TRBV9; D is ambiguous. Germline CDR1 reads SGDLS; CDR2 reads YYNGEE. The CDR3 is 15 residues long. Trimming shortened V by 5 bases and J by 1 base, and 13 bases separated the two germline ends. In DNA form, the CDR3 reads TGTGCCAGCAGTGCGGACGGCGGGAGCAATCAGCCCCAGCATTTT. It encodes CASSADGGSNQPQHF.

V gene TRBV7-9 combines with J gene TRBJ2-1; D is ambiguous. Germline V CDR1 and CDR2: SEHNR, FQNEAQ (reference sequence). The CDR3 is 11 amino acids. V was pared by 5 bases and J by 12 bases, with 11 bases between. CDR3 nucleotide sequence: TGTGCCAGCAGCCGGTCCGGTGGGCAGTTCTTC. Protein product: CASSRSGGQFF.

V is TRBV11-2 and J is TRBJ2-3; 9 positions match TRBD1. The CDR3 is 17 residues long. From germline, CDR1 is SGHAT and CDR2 FQNNGV. V lost 5 bases and J lost 4; bases outside the gene matches: 13. The CDR3 is CASSERRPGQGSDTQYF. The CDR3 nucleotides read TGTGCCAGCAGCGAGCGCCGCCCGGGACAGGGATCAGATACGCAGTATTTT.

A remark on this clonotype: The junction differs from germline at one of its ends, possibly a read error. The V call is TRBV7-9, the J call TRBJ1-5; D unresolved. CDR1 is SEHNR and CDR2 is FQNEAQ in the germline V gene (reference sequence). This CDR3 is 16 amino acids long. The CDR3 protein is CAGSLEKGWSNQPQHF. The CDR3 region has the DNA TGTGCCGGCAGCTTAGAAAAGGGTTGGAGCAATCAGCCCCAGCATTTT.

CDR3 in amino acids: CASVTDRGPQETQYF. CDR3 nucleotides: TGTGCTAGTGTCACCGACAGGGGACCCCAAGAGACCCAGTACTTC. This chain uses TRBV12-5 with TRBJ2-5, with 8 positions matching TRBD1. Germline CDR1 reads LGHNT; CDR2 reads FRNRAP. This CDR3 spans 15 amino acids. Trimming at V came to 7 bases and at J to 1 base, leaving 8 bases not matched to a gene.

The chain combines TRBV30 with TRBJ2-5; no clear D gene. Germline V gives CDR1 GTSNPN, CDR2 SVGIG (reference sequence). There are 13 residues in the CDR3. V lost 2 bases and J 4 bases, leaving 11 bases between the germline ends. The CDR3 spells CAWSLPGGETQYF. The CDR3 bases are TGTGCCTGGAGTCTGCCTGGTGGAGAGACCCAGTACTTC.

There are a few counts of this clonotype. The chain has TRBV6-5 and TRBJ2-7; 14 bases are shared with TRBD2. The CDR3 covers 15 residues. The germline CDR1 and CDR2 sequences are MNHEY and SVGAGI. The V and J ends lost 6 bases and 3 bases, in that order; junction bases with no gene match: 4. The chain's CDR3 is CASRRTSGGYYEQYF. CDR3 in DNA: TGTGCCAGCAGAAGGACTAGCGGGGGGTACTACGAGCAGTACTTC.

The rearrangement uses TRBV29-1 and TRBJ2-5; 12 positions match TRBD2. The CDR3 extends over 17 amino acids. V gave up 3 bases and J gave up 11 bases; unmatched junction bases: 19. Germline CDR1 and CDR2: SQVTM and ANQGSEA. CDR3 sequence reads: CSVERGGLAGSYNEQYF. CDR3 nucleotides: TGCAGCGTTGAGAGGGGGGGACTAGCGGGTTCCTACAATGAGCAGTACTTC. Filled out from reference TRBV29-1 and TRBJ2-5, the complete variable domain reads SAVISQKPSRDICQRGTSLTIQCQVDSQVTMMFWYRQQPGQSLTLIATANQGSEATYESGFVIDKFPISRPNLTFSTLTVSNMSPEDSSIYLCSVERGGLAGSYNEQYFGPGTRLLVL.

This chain uses TRBV29-1 with TRBJ1-1, with 7 bases identical to TRBD1. The V gene's germline CDR1 is SQVTM and CDR2 ANQGSEA. The CDR3 runs 14 residues. Trimming at V came to 7 bases and at J to 1 base, leaving 9 bases not matched to a gene. The CDR3 sequence is CSARGLSGNTEAFF. The CDR3 DNA reads as TGCAGCGCTAGGGGGCTTAGCGGGAACACTGAAGCTTTCTTT.

This clonotype was observed a handful of times. This rearrangement joins TRBV29-1 to TRBJ2-3, with 14 bases that match TRBD2. The trim removed 6 bases at V and 5 bases at J, leaving 13 bases unmatched. Per germline, CDR1 SQVTM and CDR2 ANQGSEA. This CDR3 comprises 17 residues. The CDR3 region has the DNA TGCAGCGTACCCTCCGGGACTAGCGGGAGTCAGGGAGATACGCAGTATTTT. This codes for CSVPSGTSGSQGDTQYF.

This clonotype was picked up a small number of times. The genes are TRBV12-3 or TRBV12-4 and TRBJ1-2; no definite D call. The CDR3 contains 13 residues. Between the trimmed V and J ends, which lost 5 bases and 4 bases, there was a span of 11 bases. This CDR3 reads CASSVGITYGYTF. In nucleotides, the CDR3 is TGTGCCAGCAGTGTAGGGATTACCTATGGCTACACCTTC.

This clonotype was seen more than once but under ten times. The chain has TRBV7-8 and TRBJ2-5, with D unclear. Germline V lookup: CDR1 SGHVS, CDR2 FQNEAQ. The CDR3 runs to 14 residues. Trimming removed 1 base at V and 5 bases at J, with 11 bases between. In nucleotides, the CDR3 is TGTGCCAGCAGCTTAGTGATATCTGGGGAGACCCAGTACTTC. This sequence encodes CASSLVISGETQYF.

This clonotype was seen only a few times. The chain joins TRBV5-1 to TRBJ2-7; D unclear. CDR1 and CDR2 from the germline V gene are SGHRS and YFSETQ. Between the trimmed V and J ends, which lost 1 base and 3 bases, there was a span of 8 bases. There are 13 residues in the CDR3. The CDR3 protein is CASSLYVNYEQYF. The CDR3 coding sequence is TGCGCCAGCAGCTTGTACGTTAACTACGAGCAGTACTTC. Full variable domain (rest looked up from reference TRBV5-1 and TRBJ2-7): KAGVTQTPRYLIKTRGQQVTLSCSPISGHRSVSWYQQTPGQGLQFLFEYFSETQRNKGNFPGRFSGRQFSNSRSEMNVSTLELGDSALYLCASSLYVNYEQYFGPGTRLTVT.

The rearrangement joins TRBV6-2 or TRBV6-3 to TRBJ2-1, with D unresolved. Germline CDR1 MNHEY, CDR2 SVGEGT. The V end was cut by 6 bases, the J end by 6 bases, with 12 bases between. The CDR3 is made up of 13 amino acids. CDR3: CASRRGASNEQFF. The CDR3 nucleotides read TGTGCCAGCAGGCGAGGCGCCTCCAATGAGCAGTTCTTC.

This sequence joins TRBV6-5 and TRBJ2-3; TRBD2 agrees at 16 bases. The CDR3 extends over 19 amino acids. Losses at the gene ends were 4 bases for V and 3 bases for J; bases not matched to a gene: 10. Germline CDR1 reads MNHEY; CDR2 reads SVGAGI. CDR3 amino acids: CASSWVASGLAGGTDTQYF. CDR3 sequence (DNA): TGTGCCAGCAGTTGGGTCGCGTCGGGACTAGCGGGGGGGACAGATACGCAGTATTTT.

There are a few counts of this clonotype. The gene calls are TRBV5-1 and TRBJ2-7; unclear D gene. Germline V gene data show CDR1 as SGHRS and CDR2 as YFSETQ. The CDR3 is 14 amino acids. Trimming cost V 2 bases and J 0 bases, with 9 bases left between them. CDR3 in amino acids: CASSFWTDSYEQYF. Written as DNA, the CDR3 is TGCGCCAGCAGCTTCTGGACGGACTCCTACGAGCAGTACTTC.

This clonotype was counted only a few times. This rearrangement joins TRBV20-1 to TRBJ1-2; no reliable D call. The CDR3 has 17 residues. Germline lookup yields CDR1 DFQATT and CDR2 SNEGSKA (reference sequence). Trimming took 6 bases from V and 0 from J, leaving 23 bases between them. The CDR3 DNA reads as TGCAGTGCCAGTCAAAGCGGGCCGCGGCTAGCTAACTATGGCTACACCTTC. Residues: CSASQSGPRLANYGYTF.

The rearrangement uses TRBV6-6 and TRBJ1-1; D gene ambiguous. Per the germline V gene, CDR1 is MNHNY and CDR2 is SVGAGI (reference sequence). The V gene lost 6 bases and the J gene lost 4 bases, with 9 bases spanning the gap. The CDR3 runs 12 residues. This CDR3 reads CASSRVSTEAFF. The CDR3 coding sequence is TGTGCCAGCAGCCGGGTAAGCACTGAAGCTTTCTTT.